Here is one T cell receptor (beta chain) with its context. Some clones are missing from TCRdb's copy, which holds only in-frame ones; the method was immunoSEQ multiplex PCR. The sample includes 230,000 or so clones, 85% to 95% seen only once; the top ten take over 1.2%. These data come from a study of control samples from healthy donors and cancer patients. Germline V gene data show CDR1 as LNHDA and CDR2 as SQIVND (reference sequence). The CDR3 length is 16 residues. The ends lost 5 bases at V and 3 bases at J; junction bases unmatched: 7. The chain links TRBV19 to TRBJ1-6; 7 positions agree with TRBD1. The TCR sequence derives from a man aged 45-65 years in good health. The sequenced sample was blood. This chain's CDR3 is CASSARQGGYNSPLHF. Here the CDR3 DNA reads TGTGCCAGTAGTGCCAGACAGGGAGGCTATAATTCACCCCTCCACTTT.